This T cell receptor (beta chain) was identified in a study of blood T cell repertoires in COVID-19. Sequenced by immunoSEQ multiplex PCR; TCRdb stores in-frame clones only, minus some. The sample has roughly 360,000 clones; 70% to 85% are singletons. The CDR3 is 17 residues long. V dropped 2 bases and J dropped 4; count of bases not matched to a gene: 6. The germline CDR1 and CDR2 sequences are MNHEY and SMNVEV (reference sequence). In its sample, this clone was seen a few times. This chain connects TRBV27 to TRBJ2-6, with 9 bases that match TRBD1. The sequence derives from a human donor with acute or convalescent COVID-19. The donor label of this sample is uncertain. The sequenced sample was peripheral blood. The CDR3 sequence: CASSLLGQGLGANVLTF. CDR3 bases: TGTGCCAGCAGTTTACTGGGACAGGGACTCGGGGCCAACGTCCTGACTTTC.